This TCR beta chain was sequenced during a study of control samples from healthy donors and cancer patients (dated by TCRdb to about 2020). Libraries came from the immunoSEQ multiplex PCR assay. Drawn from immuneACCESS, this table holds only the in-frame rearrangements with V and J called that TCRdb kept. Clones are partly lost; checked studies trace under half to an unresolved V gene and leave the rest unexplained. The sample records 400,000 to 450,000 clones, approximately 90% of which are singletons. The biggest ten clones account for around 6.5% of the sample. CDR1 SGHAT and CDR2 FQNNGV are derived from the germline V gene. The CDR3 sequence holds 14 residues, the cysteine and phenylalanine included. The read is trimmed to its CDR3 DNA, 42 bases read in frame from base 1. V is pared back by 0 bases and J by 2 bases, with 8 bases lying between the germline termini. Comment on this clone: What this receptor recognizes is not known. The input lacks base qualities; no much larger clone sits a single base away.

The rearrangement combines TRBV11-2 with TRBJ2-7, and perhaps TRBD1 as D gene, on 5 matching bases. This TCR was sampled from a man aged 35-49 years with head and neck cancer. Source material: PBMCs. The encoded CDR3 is CASSLEAGPYEQYF. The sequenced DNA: TGTGCCAGCAGCTTAGAGGCAGGGCCCTACGAGCAGTACTTC.